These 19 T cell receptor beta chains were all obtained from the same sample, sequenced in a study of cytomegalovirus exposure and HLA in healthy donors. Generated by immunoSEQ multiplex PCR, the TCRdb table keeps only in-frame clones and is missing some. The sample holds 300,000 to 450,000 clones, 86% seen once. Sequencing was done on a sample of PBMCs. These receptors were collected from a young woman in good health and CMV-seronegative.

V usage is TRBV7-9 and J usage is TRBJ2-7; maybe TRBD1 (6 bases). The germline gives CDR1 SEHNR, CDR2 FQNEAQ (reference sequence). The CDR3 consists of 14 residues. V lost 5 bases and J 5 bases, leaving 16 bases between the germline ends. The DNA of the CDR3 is TGTGCCAGCAGCGAAGGGACACAGACCCACGAGCAGTACTTC. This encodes CASSEGTQTHEQYF. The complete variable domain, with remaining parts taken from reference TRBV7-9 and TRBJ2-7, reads DTGVSQNPRHKITKRGQNVTFRCDPISEHNRLYWYRQTLGQGPEFLTYFQNEAQLEKSRLLSDRFSAERPKGSFSTLEIQRTEQGDSAMYLCASSEGTQTHEQYFGPGTRLTVT.

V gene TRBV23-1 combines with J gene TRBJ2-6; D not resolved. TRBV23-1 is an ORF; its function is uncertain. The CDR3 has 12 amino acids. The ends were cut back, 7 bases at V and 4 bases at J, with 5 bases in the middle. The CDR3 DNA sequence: TGCGCCAGCACACGGGGGGCCAACGTCCTGACTTTC. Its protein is CASTRGANVLTF.

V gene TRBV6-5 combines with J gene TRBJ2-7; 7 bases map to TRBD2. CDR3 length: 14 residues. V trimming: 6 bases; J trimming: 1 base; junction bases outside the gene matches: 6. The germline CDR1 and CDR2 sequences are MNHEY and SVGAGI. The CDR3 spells CASRRAGVSYEQYF. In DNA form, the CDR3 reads TGTGCCAGCAGACGGGCGGGAGTATCCTACGAGCAGTACTTC.

In DNA form, the CDR3 reads TGTGCCAGCAGCCAAGGGATGTTTTACAGGGGGCGCAGGGCCGGGGAGCTGTTTTTT. Amino acid sequence: CASSQGMFYRGRRAGELFF. The rearrangement joins TRBV14 to TRBJ2-2; 9 bases are shared with TRBD1. V shed 1 base and J 6 bases; nucleotides not matched to a gene: 15. CDR3 size: 19 residues. Germline loops: CDR1 SGHDN, CDR2 FVKESK. The full variable domain, with the rest looked up from reference TRBV14 and TRBJ2-2, is EAGVTQFPSHSVIEKGQTVTLRCDPISGHDNLYWYRRVMGKEIKFLLHFVKESKQDESGMPNNRFLAERTGGTYSTLKVQPAELEDSGVYFCASSQGMFYRGRRAGELFFGEGSRLTVL.

The CDR3 region has the DNA TGTGCCAGCAGTTACGGTGGAGGGTCAGGTGAAAAACTGTTTTTT. Protein: CASSYGGGSGEKLFF. V and J are TRBV6-5 and TRBJ1-4; no firm D call. Germline lookup yields CDR1 MNHEY and CDR2 SVGAGI. CDR3 length equals 15 residues. V was pared by 2 bases and J by 7 bases, with 14 bases between.

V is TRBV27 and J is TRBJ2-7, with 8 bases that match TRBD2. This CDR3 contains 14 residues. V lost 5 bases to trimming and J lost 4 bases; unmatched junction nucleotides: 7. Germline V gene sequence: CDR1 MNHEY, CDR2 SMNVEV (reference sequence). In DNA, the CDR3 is TGTGCCAGCAGTCCCTTGGGCGGGAGGTACGAGCAGTACTTC. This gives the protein CASSPLGGRYEQYF.

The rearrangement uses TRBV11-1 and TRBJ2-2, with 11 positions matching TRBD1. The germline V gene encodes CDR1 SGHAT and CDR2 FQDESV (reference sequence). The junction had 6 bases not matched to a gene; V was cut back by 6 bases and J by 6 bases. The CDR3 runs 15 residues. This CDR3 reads CASRPGQGASGELFF. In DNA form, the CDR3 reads TGTGCCAGCAGACCCGGACAGGGGGCGTCCGGGGAGCTGTTTTTT.

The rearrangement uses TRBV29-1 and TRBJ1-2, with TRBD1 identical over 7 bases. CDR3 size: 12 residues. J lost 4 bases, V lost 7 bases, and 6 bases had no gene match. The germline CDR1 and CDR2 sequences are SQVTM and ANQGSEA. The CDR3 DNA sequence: TGCAGCGGGAGGACAGGCAGCTATGGCTACACCTTC. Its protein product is CSGRTGSYGYTF.

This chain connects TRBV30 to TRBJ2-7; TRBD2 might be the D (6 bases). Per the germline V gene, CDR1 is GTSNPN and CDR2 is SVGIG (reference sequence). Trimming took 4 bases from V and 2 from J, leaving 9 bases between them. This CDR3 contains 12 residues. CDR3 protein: CAWTGGTYEQYF. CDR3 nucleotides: TGTGCCTGGACCGGGGGTACCTACGAGCAGTACTTC. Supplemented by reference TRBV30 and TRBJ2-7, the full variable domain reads SQTIHQWPATLVQPVGSPLSLECTVEGTSNPNLYWYRQAAGRGLQLLFYSVGIGQISSEVPQNLSASRPQDRQFILSSKKLLLSDSGFYLCAWTGGTYEQYFGPGTRLTVT.

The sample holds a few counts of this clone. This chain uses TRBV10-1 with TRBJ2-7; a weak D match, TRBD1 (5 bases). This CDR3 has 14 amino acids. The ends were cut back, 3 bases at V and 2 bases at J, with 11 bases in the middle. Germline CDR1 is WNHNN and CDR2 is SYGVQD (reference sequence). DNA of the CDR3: TGCGCCAGCAGTGAAGGGGTCAGTCCCTACGAGCAGTACTTC. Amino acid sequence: CASSEGVSPYEQYF.

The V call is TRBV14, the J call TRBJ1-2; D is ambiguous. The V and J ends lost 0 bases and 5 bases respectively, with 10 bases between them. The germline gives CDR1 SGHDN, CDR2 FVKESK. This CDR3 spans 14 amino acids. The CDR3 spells CASSQDRSPYGYTF. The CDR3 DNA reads TGTGCCAGCAGCCAAGACAGGTCCCCGTATGGCTACACCTTC.

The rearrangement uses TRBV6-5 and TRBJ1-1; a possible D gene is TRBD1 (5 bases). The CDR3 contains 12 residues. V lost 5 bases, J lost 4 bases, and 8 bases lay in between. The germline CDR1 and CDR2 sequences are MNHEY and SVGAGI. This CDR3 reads CASSGRVTEAFF. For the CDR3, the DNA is TGTGCCAGCAGTGGCAGGGTCACTGAAGCTTTCTTT.

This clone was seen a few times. For the CDR3, the DNA is TGTGCCAGCAGCTCAGGGGGATTGCCCCAGCATTTT. It codes for CASSSGGLPQHF. This chain uses TRBV7-9 with TRBJ1-5, with 7 positions matching TRBD1. Germline V lookup: CDR1 SEHNR, CDR2 FQNEAQ (reference sequence). The V gene end was trimmed by 4 bases and the J gene end by 9 bases; junction bases not matched to a gene: 3. The CDR3 spans 12 residues.

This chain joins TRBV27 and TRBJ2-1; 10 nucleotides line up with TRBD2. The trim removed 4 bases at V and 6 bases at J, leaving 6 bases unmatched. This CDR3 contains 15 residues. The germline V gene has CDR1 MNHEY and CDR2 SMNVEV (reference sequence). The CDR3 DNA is TGTGCCAGCAGTTCTCTAGCGGGAGAGGGCAATGAGCAGTTCTTC. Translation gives CASSSLAGEGNEQFF.

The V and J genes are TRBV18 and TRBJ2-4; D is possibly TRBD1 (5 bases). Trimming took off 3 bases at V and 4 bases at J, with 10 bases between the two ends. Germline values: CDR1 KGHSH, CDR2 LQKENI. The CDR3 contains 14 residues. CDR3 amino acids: CASSPRQGKNIQYF. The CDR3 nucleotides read TGTGCCAGCTCACCGAGGCAGGGTAAAAACATTCAGTACTTC.

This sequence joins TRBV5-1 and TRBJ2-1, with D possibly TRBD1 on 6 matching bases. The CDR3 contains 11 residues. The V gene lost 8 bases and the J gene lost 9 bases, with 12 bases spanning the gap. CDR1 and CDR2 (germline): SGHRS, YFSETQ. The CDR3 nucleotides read TGCGCCAGTTCCAGGGGATTTGAGCAGTTCTTC. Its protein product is CASSRGFEQFF.

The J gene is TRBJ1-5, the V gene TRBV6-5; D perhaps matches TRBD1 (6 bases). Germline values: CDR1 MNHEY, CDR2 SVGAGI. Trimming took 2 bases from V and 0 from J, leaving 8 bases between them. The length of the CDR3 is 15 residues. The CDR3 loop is CASSYDRYSNQPQHF. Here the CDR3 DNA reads TGTGCCAGCAGTTACGACAGGTATAGCAATCAGCCCCAGCATTTT.

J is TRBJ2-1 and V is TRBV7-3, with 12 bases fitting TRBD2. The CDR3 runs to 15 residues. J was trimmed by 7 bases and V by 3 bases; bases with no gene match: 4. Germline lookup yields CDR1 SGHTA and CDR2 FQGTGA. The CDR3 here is CASSLLAGGLNEQFF. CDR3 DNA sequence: TGTGCCAGCAGCTTGCTAGCGGGAGGGTTAAATGAGCAGTTCTTC.

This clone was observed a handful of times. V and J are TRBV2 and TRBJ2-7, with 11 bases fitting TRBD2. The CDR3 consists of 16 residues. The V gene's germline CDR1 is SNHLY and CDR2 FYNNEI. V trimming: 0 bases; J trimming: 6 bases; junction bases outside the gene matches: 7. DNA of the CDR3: TGTGCCAGCAGTGAAGCGGATAGCGGGGGGGGGAGCGAGCAGTACTTC. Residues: CASSEADSGGGSEQYF. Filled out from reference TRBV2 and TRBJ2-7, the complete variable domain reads EPEVTQTPSHQVTQMGQEVILRCVPISNHLYFYWYRQILGQKVEFLVSFYNNEISEKSEIFDDQFSVERPDGSNFTLKIRSTKLEDSAMYFCASSEADSGGGSEQYFGPGTRLTVT.